The sequence of this T cell receptor beta chain was determined in a study of cytomegalovirus exposure and HLA in healthy donors (dated by TCRdb to 2017 to 2019). Describing the broader study: The 666 repertoires of the first cohort and the 110 or so validation repertoires were produced on the same platform, according to a later analysis. A separate validation cohort of 90 to 150 different subjects was used in addition to the approximately 640-subject first cohort. The aim of the study was to test whether cataloging public T cell receptors could identify signatures of past pathogen exposure. High-throughput TCR immunosequencing, statistical association of individual TCRs with disease status, and machine learning were combined to predict cytomegalovirus infection status.

As to this clone: Its antigen is currently not known. It has no much larger one-base neighbor in the sample; base qualities were not kept.

The donors were included in the validation cohort of some 120 subjects, a group kept apart from the approximately 700-subject first cohort. At the junction V is shortened by 8 bases and J by 8 bases, with 24 bases in between. CDR3 length: 15 amino acids, cysteine to phenylalanine. Only the CDR3 DNA stays, 45 bases, in frame from base 1. CDR1 and CDR2 were assigned from the germline V gene (reference sequence) as MNHEY and SMNVEV. Preparation of the library involved the immunoSEQ multiplex PCR assay. The study's processing was this. A statistical classification framework was built to diagnose cytomegalovirus status from the catalog of TCR beta chain sequences. TCRdb stores this immuneACCESS table with in-frame sequences only. Part of the clones is absent; in the studies checked, under half of the shortfall reflects unresolved V genes, and no reason is known for the rest. V, J and clone size are those of that table, while D and trimming were read from the DNA. This sample lists 76,000 or so clones; approximately 95% were detected once. The ten largest clones take up 2.1% of the sample.

Study-wide conclusions, independent of this receptor: A few of the identified cytomegalovirus-associated TCR beta chains were confirmed in vitro to be specific for cytomegalovirus antigens. While some public TCRs were present in many individuals, most TCR sequences turned up only very rarely across donors. The authors suggested that the approach could potentially be generalized to other disease states and immunological phenotypes. Cytomegalovirus status was reported to be diagnosed by the classifier with high specificity and sensitivity in both the original and validation cohorts. Of the cluster scores, about 94% were above 0 in a later analysis, which found that TCRs clustered in the first cohort also tended to co-occur in the 120 or so validation repertoires. A later analysis had no HLA typing for the validation cohort, so co-occurrence there was scored across all 110 or so repertoires. A total of around 150 TCR beta chains were listed by the study as associated with cytomegalovirus.

Material: PBMCs. This clonotype originated in a woman under 30 in good health and CMV-seronegative. This chain joins TRBV27 to TRBJ1-2, with the D gene call left open. CDR3 protein: CASAAIRGQPWGYTF. The DNA sequence follows: TGTGCCAGCGCTGCCATCCGAGGGCAGCCTTGGGGCTACACCTTC.